The rows below give T cell receptor delta chains drawn from one sample of a study of Vδ1+ human thymocytes. TCRdb re-analyzed the multiplex PCR reads via CATT. Among some 54,000 delta-chain clones, approximately 15% were seen once, and the ten largest hold 0.5% to 0.55%. Sequencing was performed on Vdelta1+ gamma-delta thymocytes from the thymus. The receptors originated from a boy in the first two years of life who had congenital heart surgery. The CDR3 runs from the conserved cysteine through the conserved F or W. A D gene is named only where the DNA matches it firmly. Rows may omit the clone size; those that give it use once, few, many or a size class.

j_gene,abundance,d_gene,v_gene,CDR3aa,CDR3nt
TRDJ1,NA,NA,TRDV1,CALGEPASYLGIDRSDKLIF,TGTGCTCTTGGGGAACCGGCTTCCTACTTGGGGATAGATCGCTCCGATAAACTCATCTTT
TRDJ1,NA,TRDD2,TRDV1,CALGGPFLGAWKASTDKLIF,TGTGCTCTTGGGGGACCCTTCCTCGGGGCCTGGAAAGCTTCCACCGATAAACTCATCTTT
TRDJ1,NA,NA,TRDV1,CALGEQHPLVAIWPDKLIF,TGTGCTCTTGGGGAACAACATCCCCTCGTGGCGATATGGCCCGATAAACTCATCTTT
TRDJ1,few,TRDD3,TRDV1,CALGERPPNSYASLLGDTSKDKLIF,TGTGCTCTTGGGGAACGCCCCCCGAATTCCTACGCAAGCTTACTGGGGGATACGTCCAAGGATAAACTCATCTTT
TRDJ1,NA,TRDD3,TRDV2,CACANVLGDTPHKLTF,TGTGCCTGTGCCAACGTACTGGGGGATACGCCCCACAAACTCACCTTT
TRDJ1,NA,TRDD3,TRDV1,CALGELFLLGVDLYTDKLIF,TGTGCTCTTGGGGAACTCTTCTTACTGGGGGTCGACCTGTACACCGATAAACTCATCTTT
TRDJ1,NA,NA,TRDV1,CALGEIRGEPTDKLIF,TGTGCTCTTGGGGAGATTCGGGGGGAACCCACCGATAAACTCATCTTT
TRDJ1,NA,TRDD3,TRDV1,CALGEPVLLGIRDYTDKLIF,TGTGCTCTTGGGGAACCTGTCCTACTGGGGATACGCGACTACACCGATAAACTCATCTTT
TRDJ1,few,NA,TRDV1,CALGELRGLAGWGFHTDKLIF,TGTGCTCTTGGGGAACTACGCGGGTTGGCCGGTTGGGGGTTTCACACCGATAAACTCATCTTT
TRDJ1,few,NA,TRDV1,CALGDHVLSYGTWSDKLIF,TGTGCTCTTGGGGACCATGTATTATCCTACGGGACCTGGTCCGATAAACTCATCTTT
TRDJ1,NA,TRDD3,TRDV1,CALGELCWGIREPDKLIF,TGTGCTCTTGGGGAACTGTGCTGGGGGATACGCGAGCCCGATAAACTCATCTTT
TRDJ1,few,TRDD2,TRDV1,CALGETSYDSIHLFSYTDKLIF,TGTGCTCTTGGGGAAACTTCCTACGACTCGATACACCTCTTCTCATACACCGATAAACTCATCTTT
TRDJ1,many,NA,TRDV2,CACAVLAFDKLIF,TGTGCCTGTGCAGTACTGGCTTTTGATAAACTCATCTTT
TRDJ1,NA,TRDD3,TRDV2,CACDTAWGISNTDKLIF,TGTGCCTGTGACACAGCCTGGGGGATAAGCAACACCGATAAACTCATCTTT
TRDJ1,NA,TRDD3,TRDV1,CALGDFTLGDTFDKLIF,TGTGCTCTTGGGGACTTTACCCTGGGGGATACCTTCGATAAACTCATCTTT
TRDJ1,NA,NA,TRAV29/DV5,CAASDPCWVYTDKLIF,TGTGCAGCAAGTGATCCCTGCTGGGTTTACACCGATAAACTCATCTTT
TRDJ1,NA,NA,TRDV1,CALGDPAVGTRNTDKLIF,TGTGCTCTTGGGGATCCGGCCGTAGGGACCCGTAACACCGATAAACTCATCTTT
TRDJ1,NA,NA,TRDV1,CALGDRRPSYATGGWSTYTDKLIF,TGTGCTCTTGGGGACCGCCGGCCTTCCTACGCTACTGGGGGATGGAGCACCTACACCGATAAACTCATCTTT
TRDJ1,few,NA,TRDV1,CALGERPPSLVKTDTDKLIF,TGTGCTCTTGGGGAACGGCCTCCCTCGTTAGTGAAAACCGACACCGATAAACTCATCTTT
TRDJ1,few,TRDD3,TRDV1,CALGELAFAGRTGGYARTDKLIF,TGTGCTCTTGGGGAACTAGCCTTTGCAGGGCGTACTGGGGGATACGCGCGTACCGATAAACTCATCTTT
TRDJ1,NA,TRDD3,TRDV1,CALGAHFVLGDADKLIF,TGTGCTCTTGGGGCCCACTTCGTACTGGGGGATGCCGATAAACTCATCTTT
TRDJ1,NA,NA,TRDV1,CALGDSPRWVGVDDKLIF,TGTGCTCTTGGGGATAGTCCACGTTGGGTGGGGGTCGACGATAAACTCATCTTT
TRDJ1,few,NA,TRDV1,CALGEELLLRGPQIHTDKLIF,TGTGCTCTTGGGGAAGAACTTCTCCTACGGGGGCCCCAAATCCACACCGATAAACTCATCTTT
TRDJ1,NA,TRDD3,TRDV1,CALGVLYWGIPDKLIF,TGTGCTCTTGGGGTTTTATACTGGGGGATACCCGATAAACTCATCTTT
TRDJ1,NA,TRDD3,TRDV1,CALGEPAHSGGFDKLIF,TGTGCTCTTGGGGAACCGGCCCATTCTGGGGGATTCGATAAACTCATCTTT
TRDJ1,few,NA,TRDV1,CALGWGTDKLIF,TGTGCTCTTGGGTGGGGAACCGATAAACTCATCTTT
TRDJ1,NA,TRDD3,TRDV1,CALGAPDSHPGVLGDTRTDKLIF,TGTGCTCTTGGGGCCCCCGATTCCCACCCTGGCGTACTGGGGGATACTCGCACCGATAAACTCATCTTT
TRDJ1,few,TRDD3,TRDV1,CALGEGYYYEVGDHTDKLIF,TGTGCTCTTGGGGAAGGATATTACTACGAAGTGGGGGATCATACCGATAAACTCATCTTT
TRDJ1,few,NA,TRDV1,CALGFQGLPGTYNTDKLIF,TGTGCTCTTGGGTTCCAAGGGCTCCCAGGTACTTATAACACCGATAAACTCATCTTT
TRDJ3,few,NA,TRDV3,CACCPWDTRQMFF,TGTGCCTGCTGTCCCTGGGACACCCGACAGATGTTTTTC
TRDJ1,few,TRDD3,TRDV1,CALGKFPTGDTRNTDKLIF,TGTGCTCTTGGGAAATTTCCTACGGGGGATACCCGGAACACCGATAAACTCATCTTT
TRDJ1,few,NA,TRDV1,CALGEPSVFLLILGTSYTDKLIF,TGTGCTCTTGGGGAGCCCTCCGTCTTCCTCCTTATACTGGGGACCTCCTACACCGATAAACTCATCTTT
TRDJ1,few,NA,TRDV1,CALGEDTLLSDYSGDKLIF,TGTGCTCTTGGGGAAGACACCCTCCTATCGGATTACTCCGGCGATAAACTCATCTTT
TRDJ1,NA,TRDD3,TRDV1,CALGGNLWDPTSYWGIRGYTDKLIF,TGTGCTCTTGGGGGAAACCTCTGGGACCCCACTTCGTACTGGGGGATACGGGGGTACACCGATAAACTCATCTTT
TRDJ1,NA,NA,TRDV1,CALGELSLGLLGYTDKLIF,TGTGCTCTTGGGGAACTAAGTCTAGGGTTACTGGGTTACACCGATAAACTCATCTTT
TRDJ1,NA,NA,TRDV1,CALGELAPSLTHTDKLIF,TGTGCTCTTGGGGAACTCGCTCCGAGTCTTACCCACACCGATAAACTCATCTTT
TRDJ1,few,NA,TRDV1,CALGPSPGLRITDKLIF,TGTGCTCTTGGCCCATCCCCCGGTCTGCGGATCACCGATAAACTCATCTTT
TRDJ1,NA,TRDD3,TRDV1,CALGELFWVGDTRYRSSDKRIF,TGTGCTCTTGGGGAACTGTTCTGGGTGGGGGATACGCGGTATAGATCCTCCGATAAACGCATCTTT
TRDJ1,few,TRDD3,TRDV1,CALGELEVPTRFGDTGPDKLIF,TGTGCTCTTGGGGAACTAGAGGTTCCTACTCGGTTTGGGGATACGGGTCCCGATAAACTCATCTTT
TRDJ1,NA,TRDD3,TRDV1,CALGGLLPPLVLGATDKLIF,TGTGCTCTTGGGGGCCTTCTTCCACCCTTAGTACTGGGGGCCACCGATAAACTCATCTTT
TRDJ1,few,NA,TRDV1,CALGEYRWGSYTDKLIF,TGTGCTCTTGGGGAATATAGGTGGGGGTCGTACACCGATAAACTCATCTTT